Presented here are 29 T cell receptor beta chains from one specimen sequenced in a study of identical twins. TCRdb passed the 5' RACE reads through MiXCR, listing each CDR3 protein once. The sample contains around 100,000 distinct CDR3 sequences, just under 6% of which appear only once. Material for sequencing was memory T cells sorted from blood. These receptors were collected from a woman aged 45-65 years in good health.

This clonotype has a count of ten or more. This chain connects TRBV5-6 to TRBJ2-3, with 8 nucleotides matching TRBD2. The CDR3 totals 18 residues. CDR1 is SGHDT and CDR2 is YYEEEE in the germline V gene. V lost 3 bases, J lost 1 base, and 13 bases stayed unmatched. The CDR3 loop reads CASSSTTLGGGRTDTQYF. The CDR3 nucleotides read TGTGCCAGCAGCTCAACTACTCTTGGCGGGGGGCGCACAGATACGCAGTATTTT. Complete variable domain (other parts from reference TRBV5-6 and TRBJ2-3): DAGVTQSPTHLIKTRGQQVTLRCSPKSGHDTVSWYQQALGQGPQFIFQYYEEEERQRGNFPDRFSGHQFPNYSSELNVNALLLGDSALYLCASSSTTLGGGRTDTQYFGPGTRLTVL.

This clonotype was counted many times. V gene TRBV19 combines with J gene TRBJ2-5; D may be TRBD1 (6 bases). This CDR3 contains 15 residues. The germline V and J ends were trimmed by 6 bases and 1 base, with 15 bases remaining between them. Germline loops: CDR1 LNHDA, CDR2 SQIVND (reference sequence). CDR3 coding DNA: TGTGCCAGTAGCGCGTATGGACAGATCCAAGAGACCCAGTACTTC. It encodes CASSAYGQIQETQYF.

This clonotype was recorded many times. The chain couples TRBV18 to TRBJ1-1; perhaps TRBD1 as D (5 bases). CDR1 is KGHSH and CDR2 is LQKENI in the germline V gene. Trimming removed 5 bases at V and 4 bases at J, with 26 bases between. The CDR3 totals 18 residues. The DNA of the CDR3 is TGTGCCAGCTCATCCACCGGTTCGGGGCGGGGGAAGACCACTGAAGCTTTCTTT. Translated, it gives CASSSTGSGRGKTTEAFF. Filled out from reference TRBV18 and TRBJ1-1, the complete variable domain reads NAGVMQNPRHLVRRRGQEARLRCSPMKGHSHVYWYRQLPEEGLKFMVYLQKENIIDESGMPKERFSAEFPKEGPSILRIQQVVRGDSAAYFCASSSTGSGRGKTTEAFFGQGTRLTVV.

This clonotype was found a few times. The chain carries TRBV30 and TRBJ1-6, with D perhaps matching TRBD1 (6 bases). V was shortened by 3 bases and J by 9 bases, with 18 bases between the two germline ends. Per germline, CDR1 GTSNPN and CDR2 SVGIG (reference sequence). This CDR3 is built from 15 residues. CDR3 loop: CAWSNPRQGTSPLHF. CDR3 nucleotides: TGTGCCTGGAGCAATCCGAGGCAGGGGACTTCACCCCTCCACTTT.

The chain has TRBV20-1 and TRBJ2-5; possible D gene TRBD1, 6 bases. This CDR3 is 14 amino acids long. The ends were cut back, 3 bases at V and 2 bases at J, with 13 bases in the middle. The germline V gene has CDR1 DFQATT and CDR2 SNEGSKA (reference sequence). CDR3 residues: CSARRTVSQETQYF. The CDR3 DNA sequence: TGCAGTGCTAGGCGGACAGTCTCTCAAGAGACCCAGTACTTC.

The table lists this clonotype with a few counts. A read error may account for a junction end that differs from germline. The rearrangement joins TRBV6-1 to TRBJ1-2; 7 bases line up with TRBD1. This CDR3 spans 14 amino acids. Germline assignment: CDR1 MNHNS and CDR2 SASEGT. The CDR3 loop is CASILTGSGDGYPF. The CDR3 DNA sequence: TGTGCCAGCATTCTGACAGGGTCGGGGGATGGCTACCCCTTC.

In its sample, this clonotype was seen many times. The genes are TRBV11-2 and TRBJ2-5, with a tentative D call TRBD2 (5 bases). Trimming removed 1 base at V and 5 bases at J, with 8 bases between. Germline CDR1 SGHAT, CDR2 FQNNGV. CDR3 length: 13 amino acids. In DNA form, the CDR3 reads TGTGCCAGCAGCTTAGGAGGGTTGGAGACCCAGTACTTC. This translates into CASSLGGLETQYF.

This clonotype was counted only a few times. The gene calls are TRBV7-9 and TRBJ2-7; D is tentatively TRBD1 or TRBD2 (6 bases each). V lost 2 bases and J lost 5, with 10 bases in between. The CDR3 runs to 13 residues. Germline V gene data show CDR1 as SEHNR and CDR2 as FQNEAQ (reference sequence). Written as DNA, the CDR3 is TGTGCCAGCAGCTTAAGGGGGGATAACGAGCAGTACTTC. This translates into CASSLRGDNEQYF.

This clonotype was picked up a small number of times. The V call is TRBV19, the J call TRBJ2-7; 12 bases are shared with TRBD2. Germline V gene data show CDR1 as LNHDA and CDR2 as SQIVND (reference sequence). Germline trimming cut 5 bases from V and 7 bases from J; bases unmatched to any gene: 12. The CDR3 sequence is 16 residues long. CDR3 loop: CASSAQLAGGLGEQYV. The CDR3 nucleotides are TGTGCCAGTAGTGCCCAACTAGCGGGAGGCTTGGGTGAGCAGTACGTC.

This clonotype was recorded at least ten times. For the CDR3, the DNA is TGTGCCAGCAGCGAACAGGGGGCGAACACCGGGGAGCTGTTTTTT. It codes for CASSEQGANTGELFF. The chain couples TRBV7-3 to TRBJ2-2; 8 nucleotides line up with TRBD1. Germline CDR1 SGHTA, CDR2 FQGTGA. J lost 0 bases, V lost 5 bases, and 2 bases had no gene match. The CDR3 has 15 amino acids.

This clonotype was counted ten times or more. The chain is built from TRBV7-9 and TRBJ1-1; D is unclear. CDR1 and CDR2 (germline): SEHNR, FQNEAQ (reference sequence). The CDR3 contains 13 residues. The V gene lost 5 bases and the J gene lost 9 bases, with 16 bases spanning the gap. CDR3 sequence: CASSPSDPPKAFF. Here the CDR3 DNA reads TGTGCCAGCAGCCCTTCCGATCCCCCGAAAGCTTTCTTT.

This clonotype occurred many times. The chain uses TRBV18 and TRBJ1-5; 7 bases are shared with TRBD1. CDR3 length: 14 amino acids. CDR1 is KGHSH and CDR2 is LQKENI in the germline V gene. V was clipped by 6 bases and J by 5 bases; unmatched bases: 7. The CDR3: CASSQTGQDQPQHF. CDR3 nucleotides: TGTGCCAGCTCCCAGACAGGGCAAGATCAGCCCCAGCATTTT.

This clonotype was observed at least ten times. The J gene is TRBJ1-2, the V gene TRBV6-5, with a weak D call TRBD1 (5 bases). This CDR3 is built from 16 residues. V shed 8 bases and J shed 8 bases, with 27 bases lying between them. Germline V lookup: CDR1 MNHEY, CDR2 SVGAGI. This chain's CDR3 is CASYRGAGLGSLGYTF. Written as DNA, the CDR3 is TGTGCCAGCTACCGCGGGGCAGGTCTAGGTTCCTTGGGCTACACCTTC.

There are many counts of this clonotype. CDR3 in amino acids: CSAQTSGSYTDTQYF. CDR3 DNA: TGCAGTGCCCAGACTAGCGGGAGCTACACAGATACGCAGTATTTT. The chain carries TRBV20-1 and TRBJ2-3; 12 nucleotides match TRBD2. This CDR3 comprises 15 residues. Per germline, CDR1 DFQATT and CDR2 SNEGSKA (reference sequence). Losses at the gene ends were 6 bases for V and 2 bases for J; bases not matched to a gene: 6.

The CDR3 loop reads CASSMGVGWGNTEAFF. The CDR3 DNA reads TGTGCCAGTAGTATGGGCGTTGGCTGGGGGAACACTGAAGCTTTCTTT. The rearrangement uses TRBV19 and TRBJ1-1; no reliable D call. Germline loops: CDR1 LNHDA, CDR2 SQIVND (reference sequence). The CDR3 is 16 residues long. V dropped 3 bases and J dropped 1 base, with 15 bases sitting between them.

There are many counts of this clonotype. CDR3 residues: CASSLRGWVVEKLFF. The DNA for the CDR3 is TGTGCCAGCAGCTTGAGGGGCTGGGTAGTGGAAAAACTGTTTTTT. The genes are TRBV5-6 and TRBJ1-4; possibly TRBD1 for D (5 bases). The germline CDR1 and CDR2 sequences are SGHDT and YYEEEE. The CDR3 sequence is 15 residues long. Between the trimmed V and J ends, which lost 1 base and 8 bases, there was a span of 15 bases.

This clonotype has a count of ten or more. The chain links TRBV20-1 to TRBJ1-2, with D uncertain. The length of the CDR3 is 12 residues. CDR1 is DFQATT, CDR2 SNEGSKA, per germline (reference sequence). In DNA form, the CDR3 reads TGCAGGGCGGCTGCCGATTACTATGGCTACACCTTC. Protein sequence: CRAAADYYGYTF.

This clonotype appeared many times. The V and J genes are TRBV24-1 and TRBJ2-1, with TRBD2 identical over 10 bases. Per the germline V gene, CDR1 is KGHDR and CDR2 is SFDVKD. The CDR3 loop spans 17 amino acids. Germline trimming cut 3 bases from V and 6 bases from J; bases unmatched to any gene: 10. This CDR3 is CATSDGASGSALNEQFF. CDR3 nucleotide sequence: TGTGCCACCAGTGATGGGGCTAGCGGGAGTGCACTCAATGAGCAGTTCTTC.

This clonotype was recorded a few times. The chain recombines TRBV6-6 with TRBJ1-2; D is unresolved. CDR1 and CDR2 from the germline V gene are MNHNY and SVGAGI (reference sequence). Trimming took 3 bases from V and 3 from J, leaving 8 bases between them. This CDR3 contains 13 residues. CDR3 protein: CASSYLADYGYTF. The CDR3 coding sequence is TGTGCCAGCAGTTATCTGGCTGACTATGGCTACACCTTC.

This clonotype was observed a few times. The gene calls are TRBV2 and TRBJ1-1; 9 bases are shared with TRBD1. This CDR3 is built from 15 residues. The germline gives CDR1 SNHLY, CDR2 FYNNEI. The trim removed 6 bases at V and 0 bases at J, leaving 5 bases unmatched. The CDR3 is CASRDRGWLNTEAFF. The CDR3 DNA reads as TGTGCCAGCAGGGACAGGGGTTGGTTGAACACTGAAGCTTTCTTT.

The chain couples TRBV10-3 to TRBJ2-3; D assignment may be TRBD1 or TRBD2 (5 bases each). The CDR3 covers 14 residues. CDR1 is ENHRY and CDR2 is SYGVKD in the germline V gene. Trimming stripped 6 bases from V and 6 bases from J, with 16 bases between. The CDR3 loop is CAISGAGRLDTQYF. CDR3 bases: TGTGCCATCAGCGGGGCAGGGCGGCTGGATACGCAGTATTTT.

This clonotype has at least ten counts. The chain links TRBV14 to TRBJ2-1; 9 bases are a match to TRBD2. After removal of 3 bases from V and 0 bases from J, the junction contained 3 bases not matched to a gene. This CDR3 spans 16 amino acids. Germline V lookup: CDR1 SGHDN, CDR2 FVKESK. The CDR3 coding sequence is TGTGCCAGCAGCCAGATTAGCGGGAGCTCCTACAATGAGCAGTTCTTC. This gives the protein CASSQISGSSYNEQFF. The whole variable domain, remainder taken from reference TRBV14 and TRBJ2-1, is EAGVTQFPSHSVIEKGQTVTLRCDPISGHDNLYWYRRVMGKEIKFLLHFVKESKQDESGMPNNRFLAERTGGTYSTLKVQPAELEDSGVYFCASSQISGSSYNEQFFGPGTRLTVL.

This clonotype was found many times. The CDR3 spells CATSDLRQNYGYTF. CDR3 nucleotides: TGTGCCACCAGTGATTTGCGGCAGAACTATGGCTACACCTTC. J is TRBJ1-2 and V is TRBV24-1; D is unresolved. The V end was cut by 0 bases, the J end by 2 bases, with 6 bases between. CDR1 is KGHDR and CDR2 is SFDVKD in the germline V gene. The CDR3 covers 14 residues.

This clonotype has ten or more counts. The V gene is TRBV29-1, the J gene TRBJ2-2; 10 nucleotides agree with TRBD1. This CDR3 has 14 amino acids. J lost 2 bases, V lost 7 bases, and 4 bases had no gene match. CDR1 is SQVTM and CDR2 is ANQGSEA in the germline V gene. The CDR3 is CSGGQGTNTGELFF. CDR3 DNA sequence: TGCAGCGGGGGACAGGGGACTAACACCGGGGAGCTGTTTTTT.

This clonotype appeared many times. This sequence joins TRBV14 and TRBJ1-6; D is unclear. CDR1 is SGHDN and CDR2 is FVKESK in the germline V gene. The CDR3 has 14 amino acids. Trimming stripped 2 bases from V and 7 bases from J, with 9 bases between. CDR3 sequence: CASSQYSRNSPLHF. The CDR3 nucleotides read TGTGCCAGCAGCCAATATTCACGGAATTCACCCCTCCACTTT.

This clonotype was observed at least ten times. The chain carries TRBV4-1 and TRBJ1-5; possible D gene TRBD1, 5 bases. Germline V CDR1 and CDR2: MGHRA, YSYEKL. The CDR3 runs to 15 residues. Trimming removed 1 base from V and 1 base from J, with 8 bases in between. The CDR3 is CASSQARASNQPQHF. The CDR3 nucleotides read TGCGCCAGCAGCCAAGCCAGGGCAAGCAATCAGCCCCAGCATTTT.

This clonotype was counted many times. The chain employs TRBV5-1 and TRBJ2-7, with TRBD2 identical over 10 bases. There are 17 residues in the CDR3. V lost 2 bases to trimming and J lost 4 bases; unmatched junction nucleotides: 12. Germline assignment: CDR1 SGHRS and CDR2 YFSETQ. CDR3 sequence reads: CASSLVAGGLSLYEQYF. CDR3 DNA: TGCGCCAGCAGCTTAGTAGCGGGAGGTCTCTCTTTGTACGAGCAGTACTTC.

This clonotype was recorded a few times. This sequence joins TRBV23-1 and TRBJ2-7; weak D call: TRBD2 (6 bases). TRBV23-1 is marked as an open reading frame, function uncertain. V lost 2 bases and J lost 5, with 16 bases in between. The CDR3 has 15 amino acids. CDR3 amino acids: CASSQPPRDSDEQYV. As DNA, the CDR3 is TGCGCCAGCAGTCAACCCCCCCGGGACTCTGACGAGCAGTACGTC.

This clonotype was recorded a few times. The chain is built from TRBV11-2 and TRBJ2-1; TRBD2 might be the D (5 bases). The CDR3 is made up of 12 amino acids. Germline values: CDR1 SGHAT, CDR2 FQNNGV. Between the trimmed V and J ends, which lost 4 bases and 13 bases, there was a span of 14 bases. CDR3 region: CASSWVRTAQFF. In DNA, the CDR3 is TGTGCCAGCAGCTGGGTGAGGACTGCTCAGTTCTTC.